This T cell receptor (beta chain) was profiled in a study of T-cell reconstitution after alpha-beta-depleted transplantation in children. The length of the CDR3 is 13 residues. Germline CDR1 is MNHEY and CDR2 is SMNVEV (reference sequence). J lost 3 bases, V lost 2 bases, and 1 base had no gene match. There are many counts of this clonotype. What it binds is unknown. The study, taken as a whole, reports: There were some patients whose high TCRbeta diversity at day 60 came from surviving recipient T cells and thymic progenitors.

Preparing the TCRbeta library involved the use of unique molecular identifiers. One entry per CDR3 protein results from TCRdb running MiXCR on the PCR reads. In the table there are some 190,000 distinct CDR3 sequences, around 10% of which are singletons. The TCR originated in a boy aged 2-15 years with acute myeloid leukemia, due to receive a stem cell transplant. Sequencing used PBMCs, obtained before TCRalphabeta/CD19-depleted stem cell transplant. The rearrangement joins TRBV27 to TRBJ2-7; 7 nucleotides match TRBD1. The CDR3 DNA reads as TGTGCCAGCAGTTTAGCAGGGGGCTACGAGCAGTACTTC. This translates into CASSLAGGYEQYF.